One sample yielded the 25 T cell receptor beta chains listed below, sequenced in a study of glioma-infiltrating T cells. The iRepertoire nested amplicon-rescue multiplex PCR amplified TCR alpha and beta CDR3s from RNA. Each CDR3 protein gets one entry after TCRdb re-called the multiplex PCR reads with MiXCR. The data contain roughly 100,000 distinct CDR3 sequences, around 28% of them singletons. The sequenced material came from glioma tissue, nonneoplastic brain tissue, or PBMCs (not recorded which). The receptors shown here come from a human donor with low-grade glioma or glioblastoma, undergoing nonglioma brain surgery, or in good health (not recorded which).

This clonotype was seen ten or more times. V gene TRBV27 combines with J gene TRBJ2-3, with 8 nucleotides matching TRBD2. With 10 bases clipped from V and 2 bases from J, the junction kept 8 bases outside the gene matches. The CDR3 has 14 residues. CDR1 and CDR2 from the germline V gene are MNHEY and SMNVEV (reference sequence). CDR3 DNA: TGTGCCACCGAGAGCGGGGGTAACACAGATACGCAGTATTTT. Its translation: CATESGGNTDTQYF.

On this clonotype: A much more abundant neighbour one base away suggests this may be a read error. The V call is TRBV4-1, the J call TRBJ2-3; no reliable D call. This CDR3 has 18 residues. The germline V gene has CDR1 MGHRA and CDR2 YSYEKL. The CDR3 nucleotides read TGCGCCAGAAGCCGATATGCGGCCCGATTGGGTAGCACAGATACGCAGTATTTT. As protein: CARSRYAARLGSTDTQYF.

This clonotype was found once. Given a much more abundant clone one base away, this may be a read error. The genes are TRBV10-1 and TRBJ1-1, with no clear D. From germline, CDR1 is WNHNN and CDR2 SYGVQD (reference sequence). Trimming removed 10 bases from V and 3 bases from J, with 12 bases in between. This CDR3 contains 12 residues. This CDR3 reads CANPERDTEAFF. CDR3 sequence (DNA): TGCGCCAACCCGGAAAGGGACACTGAAGCTTTCTTT.

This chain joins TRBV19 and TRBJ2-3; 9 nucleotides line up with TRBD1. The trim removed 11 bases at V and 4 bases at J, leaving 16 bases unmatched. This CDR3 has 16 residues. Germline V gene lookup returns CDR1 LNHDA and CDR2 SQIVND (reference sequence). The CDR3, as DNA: TGTGCCTGTTGCCCCGGCGGGACAGGGCGATCAGATACGCAGTATTTT. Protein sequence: CACCPGGTGRSDTQYF.

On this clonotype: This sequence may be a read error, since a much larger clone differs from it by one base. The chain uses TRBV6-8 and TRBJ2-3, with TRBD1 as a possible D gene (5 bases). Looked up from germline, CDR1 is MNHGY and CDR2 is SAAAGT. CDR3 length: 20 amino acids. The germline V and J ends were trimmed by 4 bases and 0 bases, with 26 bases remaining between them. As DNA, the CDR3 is TGTGCCAGCAGTTGTCCCCCGAAGGACAAGGACATCTCTAGCACAGATACGCAGTATTTT. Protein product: CASSCPPKDKDISSTDTQYF.

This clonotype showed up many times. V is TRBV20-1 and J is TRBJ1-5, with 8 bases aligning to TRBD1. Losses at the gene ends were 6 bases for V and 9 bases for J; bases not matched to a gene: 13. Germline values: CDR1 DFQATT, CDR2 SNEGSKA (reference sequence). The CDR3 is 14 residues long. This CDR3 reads CSADAGQVQSPQHF. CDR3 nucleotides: TGCAGTGCGGACGCGGGACAGGTCCAGTCGCCCCAGCATTTT.

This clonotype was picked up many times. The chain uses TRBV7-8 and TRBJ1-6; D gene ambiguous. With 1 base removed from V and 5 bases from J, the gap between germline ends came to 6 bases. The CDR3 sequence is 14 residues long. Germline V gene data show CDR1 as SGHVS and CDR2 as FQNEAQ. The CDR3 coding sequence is TGTGCCAGCAGCTTAGGGCAGGATAATTCACCCCTCCACTTT. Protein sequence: CASSLGQDNSPLHF.

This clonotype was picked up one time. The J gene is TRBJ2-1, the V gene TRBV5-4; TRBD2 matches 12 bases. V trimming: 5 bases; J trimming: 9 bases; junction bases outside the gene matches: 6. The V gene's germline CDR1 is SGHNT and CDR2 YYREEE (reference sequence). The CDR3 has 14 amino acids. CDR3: CASRTSGGRGEQFF. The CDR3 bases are TGTGCCAGCAGAACTAGCGGGGGGCGAGGTGAGCAGTTCTTC.

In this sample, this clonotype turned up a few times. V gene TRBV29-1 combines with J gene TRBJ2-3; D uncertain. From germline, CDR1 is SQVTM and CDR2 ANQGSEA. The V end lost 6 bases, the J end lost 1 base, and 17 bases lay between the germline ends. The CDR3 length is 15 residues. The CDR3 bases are TGCAGCGTCGCCCGTTGGGGTACAGGCACAGATACGCAGTATTTT. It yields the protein CSVARWGTGTDTQYF.

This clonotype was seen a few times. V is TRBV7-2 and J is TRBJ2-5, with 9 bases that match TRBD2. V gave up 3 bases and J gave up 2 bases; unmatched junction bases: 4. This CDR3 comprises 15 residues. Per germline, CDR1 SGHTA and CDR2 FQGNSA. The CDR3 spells CASSFTAGGQETQYF. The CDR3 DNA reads TGTGCCAGCAGCTTTACCGCGGGGGGGCAAGAGACCCAGTACTTC. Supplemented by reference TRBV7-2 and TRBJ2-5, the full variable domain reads GAGVSQSPSNKVTEKGKDVELRCDPISGHTALYWYRQSLGQGLEFLIYFQGNSAPDKSGLPSDRFSAERTGGSVSTLTIQRTQQEDSAVYLCASSFTAGGQETQYFGPGTRLLVL.

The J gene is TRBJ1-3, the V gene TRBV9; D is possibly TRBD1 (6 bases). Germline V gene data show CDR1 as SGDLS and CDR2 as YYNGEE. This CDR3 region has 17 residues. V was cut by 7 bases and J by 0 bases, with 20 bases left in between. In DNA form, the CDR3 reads TGTGCCAGCTCTACGGGAACCGACAGGAGCTCTGGAAACACCATATATTTT. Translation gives CASSTGTDRSSGNTIYF.

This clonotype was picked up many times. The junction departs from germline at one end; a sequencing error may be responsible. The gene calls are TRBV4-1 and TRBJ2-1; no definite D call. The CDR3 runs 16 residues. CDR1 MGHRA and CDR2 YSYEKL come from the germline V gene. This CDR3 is CASNQGLGPPYNEQFF. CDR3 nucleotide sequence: TGCGCCAGCAACCAAGGCTTAGGTCCGCCTTACAATGAGCAGTTCTTC.

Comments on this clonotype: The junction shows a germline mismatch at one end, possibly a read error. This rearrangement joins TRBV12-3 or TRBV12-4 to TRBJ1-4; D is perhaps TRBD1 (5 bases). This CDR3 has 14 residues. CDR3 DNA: TGTGCCAGCAGTTTGAGAAGGGGAGGTGAAAAACTGCTTTTT. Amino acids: CASSLRRGGEKLLF.

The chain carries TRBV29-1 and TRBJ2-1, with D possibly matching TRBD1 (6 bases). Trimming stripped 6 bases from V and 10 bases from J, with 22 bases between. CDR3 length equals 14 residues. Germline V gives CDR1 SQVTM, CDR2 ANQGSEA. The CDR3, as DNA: TGCAGCGTCCCACCGGGACATACGGGCGGGGAGCAGTTCTTC. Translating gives CSVPPGHTGGEQFF.

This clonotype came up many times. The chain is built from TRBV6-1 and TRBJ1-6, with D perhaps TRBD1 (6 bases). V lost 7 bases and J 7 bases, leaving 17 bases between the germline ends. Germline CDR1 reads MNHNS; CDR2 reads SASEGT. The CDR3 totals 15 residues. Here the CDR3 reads CASTREGGRNSPLHF. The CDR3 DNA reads TGTGCCAGCACAAGGGAGGGGGGTAGGAATTCACCCCTCCACTTT.

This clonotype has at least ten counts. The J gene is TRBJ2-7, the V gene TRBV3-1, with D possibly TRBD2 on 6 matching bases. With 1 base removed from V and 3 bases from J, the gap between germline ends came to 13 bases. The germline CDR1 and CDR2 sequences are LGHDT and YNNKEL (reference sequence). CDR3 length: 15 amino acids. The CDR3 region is CASSQGAPGVYEQYF. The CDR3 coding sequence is TGTGCCAGCAGCCAAGGGGCCCCGGGGGTCTACGAGCAGTACTTC.

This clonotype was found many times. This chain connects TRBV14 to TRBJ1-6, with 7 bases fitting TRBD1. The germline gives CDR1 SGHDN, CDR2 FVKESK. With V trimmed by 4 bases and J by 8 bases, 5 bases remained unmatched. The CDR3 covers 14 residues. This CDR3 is CASSPGTVDSPLHF. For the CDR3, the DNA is TGTGCCAGCAGCCCCGGGACAGTTGATTCACCCCTCCACTTT.

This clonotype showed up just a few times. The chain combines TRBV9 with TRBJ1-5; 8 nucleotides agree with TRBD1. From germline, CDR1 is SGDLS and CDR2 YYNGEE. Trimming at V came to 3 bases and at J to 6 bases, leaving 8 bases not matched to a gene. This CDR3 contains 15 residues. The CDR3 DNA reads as TGTGCCAGCAGCGCCACAGGGGGAGCAGGTCAGCCCCAGCATTTT. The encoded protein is CASSATGGAGQPQHF.

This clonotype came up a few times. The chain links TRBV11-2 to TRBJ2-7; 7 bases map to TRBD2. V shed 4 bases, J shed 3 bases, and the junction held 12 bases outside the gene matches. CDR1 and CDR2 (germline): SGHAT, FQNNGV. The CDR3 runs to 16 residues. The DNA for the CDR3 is TGTGCCAGCAGCTATTCCGGGACTACCGCTGTCTACGAGCAGTACTTC. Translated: CASSYSGTTAVYEQYF.

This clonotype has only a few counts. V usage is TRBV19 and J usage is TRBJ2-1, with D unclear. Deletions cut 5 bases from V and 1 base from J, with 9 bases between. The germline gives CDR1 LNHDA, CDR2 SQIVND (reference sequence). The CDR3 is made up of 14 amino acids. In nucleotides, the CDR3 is TGTGCCAGTAGTCCCCCAGTATCCTACAATGAGCAGTTCTTC. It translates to CASSPPVSYNEQFF.

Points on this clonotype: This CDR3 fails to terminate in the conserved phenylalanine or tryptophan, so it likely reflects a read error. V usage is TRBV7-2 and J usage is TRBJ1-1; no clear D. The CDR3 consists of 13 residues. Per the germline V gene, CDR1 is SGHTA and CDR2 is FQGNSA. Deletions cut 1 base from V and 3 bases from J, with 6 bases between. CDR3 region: CASSLVKHTEAFL. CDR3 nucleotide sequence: TGTGCCAGCAGCTTAGTAAAGCACACTGAAGCTTTCCTT.

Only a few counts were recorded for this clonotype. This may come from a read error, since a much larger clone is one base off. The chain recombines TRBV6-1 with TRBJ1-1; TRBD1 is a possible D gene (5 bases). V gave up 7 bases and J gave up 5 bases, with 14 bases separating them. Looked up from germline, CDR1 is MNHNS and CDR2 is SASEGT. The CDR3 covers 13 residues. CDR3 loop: CASTLRDVTEAFF. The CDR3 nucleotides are TGTGCCAGCACCCTTAGGGACGTGACTGAAGCTTTCTTT.

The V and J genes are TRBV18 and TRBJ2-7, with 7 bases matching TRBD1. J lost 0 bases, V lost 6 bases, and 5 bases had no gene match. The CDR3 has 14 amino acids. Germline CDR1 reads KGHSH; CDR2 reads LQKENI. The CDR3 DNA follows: TGTGCCAGCTCCCCAGCAGGGGGCTCCTACGAGCAGTACTTC. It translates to CASSPAGGSYEQYF.

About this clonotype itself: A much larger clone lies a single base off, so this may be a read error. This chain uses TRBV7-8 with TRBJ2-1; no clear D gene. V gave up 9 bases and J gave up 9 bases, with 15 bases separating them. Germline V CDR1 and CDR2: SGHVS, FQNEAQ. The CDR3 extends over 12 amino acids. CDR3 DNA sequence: TGTGCCAGGAGCCGCAGTTCGGCTGAGCAGTTCTTC. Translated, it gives CARSRSSAEQFF.

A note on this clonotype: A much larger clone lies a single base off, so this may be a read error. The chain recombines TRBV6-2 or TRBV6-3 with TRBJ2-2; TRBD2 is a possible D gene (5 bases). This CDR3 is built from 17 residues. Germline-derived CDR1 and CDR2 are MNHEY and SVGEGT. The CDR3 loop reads CASSYSGNPPKTGELFF. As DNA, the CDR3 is TGTGCCAGCAGTTACAGCGGAAACCCACCGAAAACCGGGGAGCTGTTTTTT.